Following are 29 T cell receptor beta chains from one sample sequenced in a study of blood T cell repertoires in COVID-19. The table came from immunoSEQ multiplex PCR; TCRdb's copy has only in-frame clones and leaves some out. The data contain 200,000 to 250,000 clones, about nine tenths of them singletons. Sample: PBMCs or T cells enriched from blood (not recorded which). All receptors derive from a woman aged 40 to 50 with acute COVID-19.

The chain uses TRBV4-3 and TRBJ2-3; D remains ambiguous. The germline gives CDR1 LGHNA, CDR2 YSLEER. The CDR3 contains 15 residues. V was pared by 0 bases and J by 5 bases, with 12 bases between. CDR3 protein: CASSQDPGHGDTQYF. CDR3 in DNA: TGCGCCAGCAGCCAAGACCCAGGCCACGGAGATACGCAGTATTTT.

This chain links TRBV2 with TRBJ1-5; D is possibly TRBD1 (5 bases). CDR1 and CDR2 from the germline V gene are SNHLY and FYNNEI. The CDR3 loop spans 16 amino acids. Trimming removed 4 bases from V and 5 bases from J, with 18 bases in between. The CDR3 DNA is TGTGCCAGCAGTGTGGGCAGCGGGGCAGCGGATCAGCCCCAGCATTTT. It yields the protein CASSVGSGAADQPQHF. The entire variable domain, with the rest obtained from reference TRBV2 and TRBJ1-5, is as follows: EPEVTQTPSHQVTQMGQEVILRCVPISNHLYFYWYRQILGQKVEFLVSFYNNEISEKSEIFDDQFSVERPDGSNFTLKIRSTKLEDSAMYFCASSVGSGAADQPQHFGDGTRLSIL.

V is TRBV11-1 and J is TRBJ2-7; TRBD2 might be the D (5 bases). CDR1 SGHAT and CDR2 FQDESV come from the germline V gene (reference sequence). The CDR3 covers 14 residues. V was clipped by 2 bases and J by 2 bases, with 10 bases between them. The CDR3 is CASSLMGRTYEQYF. The CDR3 coding sequence is TGTGCCAGCAGCTTAATGGGGAGAACCTACGAGCAGTACTTC. The variable domain in full, with the rest retrieved from reference TRBV11-1 and TRBJ2-7, is EAEVAQSPRYKITEKSQAVAFWCDPISGHATLYWYRQILGQGPELLVQFQDESVVDDSQLPKDRFSAERLKGVDSTLKIQPAELGDSAMYLCASSLMGRTYEQYFGPGTRLTVT.

The rearrangement links TRBV2 to TRBJ2-7; D unclear. CDR1 and CDR2 (germline): SNHLY, FYNNEI. V dropped 6 bases and J dropped 1 base, with 13 bases sitting between them. This CDR3 spans 14 amino acids. CDR3 nucleotide sequence: TGTGCCAGCAGGGAACACTCCGAATCCTACGAGCAGTACGTC. Its translation is CASREHSESYEQYV.

The chain employs TRBV10-3 and TRBJ2-5; the match to TRBD1 covers 7 bases. The CDR3 loop spans 15 amino acids. The J segment lost 5 bases and the V segment lost 2 bases, leaving 8 bases of the junction unmatched. Germline CDR1 and CDR2: ENHRY and SYGVKD. The CDR3 protein is CAISETGQRGETQYF. The CDR3 nucleotides read TGTGCCATCAGTGAGACGGGACAGCGAGGTGAGACCCAGTACTTC.

This chain uses TRBV5-6 with TRBJ1-2; 9 bases fit TRBD1. CDR3 length equals 16 residues. CDR1 and CDR2 from the germline V gene are SGHDT and YYEEEE. Trimming took 4 bases from V and 6 from J; bases not matched to a gene: 13. The CDR3 region has the DNA TGTGCCAGCAGCGGGCCCCCCCCAACAGGGGGCCATGGCTACACCTTC. Its protein product is CASSGPPPTGGHGYTF.

This rearrangement joins TRBV6-2 or TRBV6-3 to TRBJ1-3; weak D call: TRBD1 (6 bases). Germline lookup yields CDR1 MNHEY and CDR2 SVGEGT. CDR3 length equals 16 residues. V was cut by 6 bases and J by 4 bases, with 19 bases left in between. The CDR3 DNA reads as TGTGCCAGCAGCCGCCAGGACAGACCGTTGGGAAACACCATATATTTT. Amino acids: CASSRQDRPLGNTIYF.

This chain joins TRBV15 and TRBJ1-2, with 9 bases identical to TRBD1. Losses at the gene ends were 2 bases for V and 3 bases for J; bases not matched to a gene: 10. CDR3 length: 17 residues. CDR1 LNHNV and CDR2 YYDKDF come from the germline V gene (reference sequence). CDR3 sequence reads: CATSRNYEGDRDYGYTF. The CDR3 DNA is TGTGCCACCAGCAGAAACTACGAGGGGGACAGGGACTATGGCTACACCTTC.

CDR3 sequence: CSNIYSVGTEAFF. DNA for the CDR3: TGCAGCAATATATATTCGGTCGGCACTGAAGCTTTCTTT. This chain connects TRBV29-1 to TRBJ1-1; D is unclear. Deletions cut 8 bases from V and 4 bases from J, with 17 bases between. The germline V gene encodes CDR1 SQVTM and CDR2 ANQGSEA. The CDR3 extends over 13 amino acids.

The chain employs TRBV27 and TRBJ1-5; D is uncertain. Trimming took off 3 bases at V and 0 bases at J, with 9 bases between the two ends. From germline, CDR1 is MNHEY and CDR2 SMNVEV (reference sequence). The CDR3 consists of 15 residues. In DNA, the CDR3 is TGTGCCAGCAGTTTGTACGGAGTTAGCAATCAGCCCCAGCATTTT. Its protein is CASSLYGVSNQPQHF.

The CDR3, as DNA: TGTGCCAGCAGCTTAGTCCCTCTCTCACTAGCGGCCTCCTACGAGCAGTACTTC. This gives the protein CASSLVPLSLAASYEQYF. The chain links TRBV7-2 to TRBJ2-7; 8 bases match TRBD2. There are 18 residues in the CDR3. J gave up 0 bases and V 1 base, and 11 bases lay outside the gene matches. Germline V CDR1 and CDR2: SGHTA, FQGNSA.

This sequence joins TRBV12-5 and TRBJ1-1; maybe TRBD1 (6 bases). Deletions cut 6 bases from V and 5 bases from J, with 16 bases between. This CDR3 contains 14 residues. Germline V CDR1 and CDR2: LGHNT, FRNRAP. This CDR3 reads CASGVGGGRTEAFF. The CDR3 DNA follows: TGTGCTAGTGGAGTAGGGGGGGGGAGGACTGAAGCTTTCTTT.

CDR3 sequence: CASSVGGRGNTIYF. The DNA for the CDR3 is TGTGCCAGCAGTGTGGGGGGGCGCGGAAACACCATATATTTT. The chain joins TRBV2 to TRBJ1-3, with a tentative D call TRBD1 (6 bases). Looked up from germline, CDR1 is SNHLY and CDR2 is FYNNEI. V dropped 4 bases and J dropped 4 bases, with 11 bases sitting between them. The CDR3 is 14 amino acids.

The chain joins TRBV7-2 to TRBJ1-1, with no clear D. Germline CDR1 and CDR2: SGHTA and FQGNSA. This CDR3 has 14 amino acids. V gave up 1 base and J gave up 1 base, with 7 bases separating them. The CDR3 nucleotides read TGTGCCAGCAGCTTAGGGGGAGCGAACACTGAAGCTTTCTTT. Translated, it gives CASSLGGANTEAFF.

This clone was detected a few times. The rearrangement links TRBV9 to TRBJ1-1; weak D call: TRBD1 (5 bases). The V and J ends lost 4 bases and 1 base respectively, with 11 bases between them. The germline gives CDR1 SGDLS, CDR2 YYNGEE. The CDR3 has 14 residues. The CDR3 region is CASSLDGGNTEAFF. As DNA, the CDR3 is TGTGCCAGCAGCCTAGACGGGGGGAACACTGAAGCTTTCTTT.

The chain links TRBV6-5 to TRBJ2-3; 10 bases agree with TRBD1. The germline V gene has CDR1 MNHEY and CDR2 SVGAGI. V dropped 6 bases and J dropped 2; count of bases not matched to a gene: 5. The CDR3 runs 15 residues. CDR3 DNA: TGTGCCAGCAGGTGGGGACAGGGGTCCACAGATACGCAGTATTTT. Encoded protein: CASRWGQGSTDTQYF.

This clone is a singleton in its sample. The rearrangement joins TRBV11-2 to TRBJ2-1; 9 nucleotides agree with TRBD1. V trimming: 5 bases; J trimming: 3 bases; junction bases outside the gene matches: 11. The CDR3 sequence is 17 residues long. Germline V gene sequence: CDR1 SGHAT, CDR2 FQNNGV. The CDR3 region has the DNA TGTGCCAGCAGCCCCCGGACAGGGGCCTCCGGCTACAATGAGCAGTTCTTC. Amino acid sequence: CASSPRTGASGYNEQFF.

The gene calls are TRBV13 and TRBJ2-7; perhaps TRBD2 as D (5 bases). The length of the CDR3 is 12 residues. Germline CDR1 PRHDT, CDR2 FYEKMQ (reference sequence). The V end lost 5 bases, the J end lost 7 bases, and 12 bases lay between the germline ends. The CDR3 spells CASSRMTGEQYV. The CDR3 DNA sequence: TGTGCCAGCAGCAGAATGACGGGGGAGCAGTACGTC.

V gene TRBV5-8 combines with J gene TRBJ1-5; D gene unclear. CDR1 and CDR2 (germline): SGHTS, YDEGEE. The CDR3 runs to 12 residues. V was shortened by 8 bases and J by 4 bases, with 10 bases between the two germline ends. CDR3 region: CASQKRNQPQHF. CDR3 sequence (DNA): TGTGCCAGTCAGAAGAGGAATCAGCCCCAGCATTTT.

This rearrangement joins TRBV20-1 to TRBJ1-2; tentative D call: TRBD1 (6 bases). Deletions cut 2 bases from V and 8 bases from J, with 9 bases between. Looked up from germline, CDR1 is DFQATT and CDR2 is SNEGSKA (reference sequence). This CDR3 is 11 amino acids long. CDR3 DNA: TGCAGTGCTAGATGGGGGGGCGGCTACACCTTC. It specifies CSARWGGGYTF.

This chain joins TRBV7-2 and TRBJ1-1; 7 positions match TRBD1. Germline CDR1 reads SGHTA; CDR2 reads FQGNSA. With V trimmed by 3 bases and J by 2 bases, 18 bases remained unmatched. This CDR3 region has 19 residues. The CDR3 here is CASSFTPFPGQSFNTEAFF. The CDR3 nucleotides read TGTGCCAGCAGCTTCACCCCCTTCCCGGGACAGAGCTTTAACACTGAAGCTTTCTTT.

This sequence joins TRBV2 and TRBJ1-5; 7 bases align to TRBD1. J was trimmed by 4 bases and V by 4 bases; bases with no gene match: 10. CDR1 is SNHLY and CDR2 is FYNNEI in the germline V gene. The CDR3 contains 16 residues. CDR3: CASSGRRDRANQPQHF. CDR3 DNA sequence: TGTGCCAGCAGTGGACGGCGGGACAGAGCAAATCAGCCCCAGCATTTT.

The chain uses TRBV27 and TRBJ1-1, with D possibly TRBD1 on 5 matching bases. V was pared by 5 bases and J by 1 base, with 14 bases between. CDR3 size: 15 residues. Germline V lookup: CDR1 MNHEY, CDR2 SMNVEV (reference sequence). The CDR3 reads CASSPLTDSNTEAFF. The CDR3 DNA follows: TGTGCCAGCAGTCCGCTGACAGATTCGAACACTGAAGCTTTCTTT.

V and J are TRBV11-2 and TRBJ2-5; 8 positions agree with TRBD1. Germline CDR1 reads SGHAT; CDR2 reads FQNNGV. The V and J ends lost 5 bases and 5 bases, in that order; junction bases with no gene match: 10. This CDR3 is built from 15 residues. The CDR3 sequence is CASSAQTGDGETQYF. Here the CDR3 DNA reads TGTGCCAGCAGCGCCCAGACAGGGGACGGGGAGACCCAGTACTTC.

This chain uses TRBV19 with TRBJ2-3, with 10 bases lining up with TRBD2. The CDR3 has 16 amino acids. The germline V gene has CDR1 LNHDA and CDR2 SQIVND (reference sequence). J lost 5 bases, V lost 5 bases, and 10 bases had no gene match. The DNA for the CDR3 is TGTGCCAGTAGTCCCCCGAGCGGGGGGGCAGAAGATACGCAGTATTTT. Its translation is CASSPPSGGAEDTQYF.

There are a few counts of this clone. The rearrangement joins TRBV9 to TRBJ1-4; 9 bases fit TRBD1. CDR1 is SGDLS, CDR2 YYNGEE, per germline. V trimming: 0 bases; J trimming: 8 bases; junction bases outside the gene matches: 5. This CDR3 region has 15 residues. The CDR3 loop reads CASSVESGTGEKLFF. The CDR3 coding sequence is TGTGCCAGCAGCGTAGAAAGTGGGACAGGGGAAAAACTGTTTTTT. The whole variable domain, filled in from reference TRBV9 and TRBJ1-4, reads DSGVTQTPKHLITATGQRVTLRCSPRSGDLSVYWYQQSLDQGLQFLIQYYNGEERAKGNILERFSAQQFPDLHSELNLSSLELGDSALYFCASSVESGTGEKLFFGSGTQLSVL.

V is TRBV9 and J is TRBJ1-1; TRBD1 matches 8 bases. CDR1 and CDR2 (germline): SGDLS, YYNGEE. J was trimmed by 7 bases and V by 2 bases; bases with no gene match: 7. CDR3 length: 14 amino acids. CDR3 DNA sequence: TGTGCCAGCAGCGTGACAGGGGCTACAGGTGAAGCTTTCTTT. Its protein product is CASSVTGATGEAFF.

The V and J genes are TRBV9 and TRBJ1-1; D not certain. The CDR3 runs to 12 residues. Germline V gives CDR1 SGDLS, CDR2 YYNGEE. V lost 1 base and J 5 bases, leaving 6 bases between the germline ends. The CDR3 DNA sequence: TGTGCCAGCAGCGTACGGGGAACTGAAGCTTTCTTT. Protein: CASSVRGTEAFF.

The chain carries TRBV6-1 and TRBJ1-1, with unresolved D. In germline, CDR1 is MNHNS, CDR2 SASEGT. Trimming took off 3 bases at V and 6 bases at J, with 17 bases between the two ends. This CDR3 is built from 15 residues. CDR3 sequence (DNA): TGTGCCAGCAGTGAGATCAGCGGAATCATTCCTGAAGCTTTCTTT. Translation: CASSEISGIIPEAFF.